These 12 T cell receptor beta chains originate from one sample sequenced in a study of shared clonotypes between healthy human individuals. Naivety among CD8 cells was defined by CD45RO negativity and positive CCR7 selection, thereby excluding terminally differentiated effector memory CD45RA+ cells. The repertoire was sequenced with immunoSEQ multiplex PCR; TCRdb's copy has only in-frame clones and lacks some. The profile covers fewer than 1 million clones, with about 96% appearing a single time and under 0.3% taken by the ten largest. The sequenced sample consisted of naive CD8+ T cells sorted from blood. These receptors came from a man aged 25 to 40 in good health.

The chain combines TRBV21-1 with TRBJ2-7; the table's D call of TRBD1 was not tested on the DNA. TRBV21-1 is a listed pseudogene. The CDR3 is 15 residues long. The CDR3 DNA is TGTGCCAGCAGCAATGGCTCCCCTTACAGGACCGAGCAGTACTTC. Encoded protein: CASSNGSPYRTEQYF.

This clone was counted a single time. The genes are TRBV27 and TRBJ1-5; TRBD1 agrees at 8 bases. CDR3 length: 15 amino acids. Losses at the gene ends were 7 bases for V and 2 bases for J; bases not matched to a gene: 7. Germline CDR1 and CDR2: MNHEY and SMNVEV (reference sequence). DNA for the CDR3: TGTGCCAGCACCCCAGGGACAGGTGGCAATCAGCCCCAGCATTTT. It is translated as CASTPGTGGNQPQHF.

The CDR3 loop reads CASSPTDRAPYEQYF. The DNA for the CDR3 is TGTGCCAGCAGCCCGACGGACAGGGCCCCCTACGAGCAGTACTTC. This sequence joins TRBV7-2 and TRBJ2-7; TRBD1 matches 8 bases. Looked up from germline, CDR1 is SGHTA and CDR2 is FQGNSA. This CDR3 is built from 15 residues. Losses at the gene ends were 5 bases for V and 2 bases for J; bases not matched to a gene: 8.

The gene calls are TRBV6-4 and TRBJ2-2; 7 bases are a match to TRBD2. The CDR3 has 14 amino acids. Germline CDR1 MRHNA, CDR2 SNTAGT. V dropped 8 bases and J dropped 1; count of bases not matched to a gene: 4. CDR3 DNA sequence: TGTGCCAGCCGCGCGGGGGTGAACACCGGGGAGCTGTTTTTT. The encoded protein is CASRAGVNTGELFF.

The DNA of the CDR3 is TGTGCCTGTTTCGGGGGGAGTGGAGGCGAGCAGTACTTC. It yields the protein CACFGGSGGEQYF. The chain is built from TRBV30 and TRBJ2-7; 7 nucleotides match TRBD2. Unmatched junction bases numbered 11, after V lost 6 bases and J lost 6 bases. Germline V gene sequence: CDR1 GTSNPN, CDR2 SVGIG (reference sequence). This CDR3 has 13 amino acids.

The chain joins TRBV7-3 to TRBJ2-1, with 9 bases that match TRBD2. Germline V gene data show CDR1 as SGHTA and CDR2 as FQGTGA. This CDR3 is built from 15 residues. Trimming took 5 bases from V and 6 from J; bases not matched to a gene: 8. The CDR3 sequence: CASSVYSGSGNEQFF. CDR3 bases: TGTGCCAGCAGCGTATATAGCGGGAGCGGCAATGAGCAGTTCTTC.

This chain connects TRBV5-1 to TRBJ2-3; TRBD2 aligns across 13 bases. Germline CDR1 is SGHRS and CDR2 is YFSETQ. CDR3 size: 16 residues. V shed 4 bases and J 5 bases; nucleotides not matched to a gene: 7. The CDR3 sequence is CASSGGLAGVIDTQYF. The CDR3 bases are TGCGCCAGCAGCGGCGGACTAGCGGGAGTGATAGATACGCAGTATTTT.

This rearrangement joins TRBV7-3 to TRBJ2-1, with D perhaps being TRBD1 or TRBD2 (5 bases each). Germline assignment: CDR1 SGHTA and CDR2 FQGTGA. V was cut by 5 bases and J by 6 bases, with 8 bases left in between. The CDR3 is 12 amino acids. CDR3 sequence: CASSVGPNEQFF. Written as DNA, the CDR3 is TGTGCCAGCAGCGTGGGACCCAATGAGCAGTTCTTC. Full variable domain (missing parts from reference TRBV7-3 and TRBJ2-1): GAGVSQTPSNKVTEKGKYVELRCDPISGHTALYWYRQSLGQGPEFLIYFQGTGAADDSGLPNDRFFAVRPEGSVSTLKIQRTERGDSAVYLCASSVGPNEQFFGPGTRLTVL.

The chain recombines TRBV25-1 with TRBJ1-2, with TRBD1 matching 8 bases. Germline V gene sequence: CDR1 MGHDK, CDR2 SYGVNS. The junction had 8 bases not matched to a gene; V was cut back by 6 bases and J by 8 bases. This CDR3 has 13 residues. This CDR3 is CASSSDRAVGYTF. CDR3 nucleotide sequence: TGTGCCAGCAGCTCGGACAGGGCCGTGGGCTACACCTTC.

The chain has TRBV4-3 and TRBJ2-1; 8 nucleotides align to TRBD1. Germline V gene sequence: CDR1 LGHNA, CDR2 YSLEER. The CDR3 loop spans 16 amino acids. V was clipped by 3 bases and J by 7 bases; unmatched bases: 11. In nucleotides, the CDR3 is TGCGCCAGCAGCCATGGATCCGGGACAGGTTATAATGAGCAGTTCTTC. Translated, it gives CASSHGSGTGYNEQFF.

The chain's CDR3 is CASSRQGDGNEQFF. The DNA for the CDR3 is TGTGCCAGCAGCCGCCAGGGGGACGGAAATGAGCAGTTCTTC. The chain links TRBV7-9 to TRBJ2-1; 7 bases match TRBD1. V shed 5 bases and J 7 bases; nucleotides not matched to a gene: 8. The CDR3 runs to 14 residues. CDR1 and CDR2 (germline): SEHNR, FQNEAQ (reference sequence).

The chain combines TRBV7-9 with TRBJ2-7; TRBD1 matches at 10 bases. V shed 1 base, J shed 3 bases, and the junction held 6 bases outside the gene matches. The CDR3 totals 16 residues. CDR1 and CDR2 (germline): SEHNR, FQNEAQ (reference sequence). In nucleotides, the CDR3 is TGTGCCAGCAGCTTAGAAATCGGGACAGGGGTCTACGAGCAGTACTTC. This encodes CASSLEIGTGVYEQYF. Looking up the rest from reference TRBV7-9 and TRBJ2-7 gives the full variable domain: DTGVSQNPRHKITKRGQNVTFRCDPISEHNRLYWYRQTLGQGPEFLTYFQNEAQLEKSRLLSDRFSAERPKGSFSTLEIQRTEQGDSAMYLCASSLEIGTGVYEQYFGPGTRLTVT.